The source of this TCR beta chain is a study of cytomegalovirus exposure and HLA in healthy donors. Whole-study results and caveats: Further analysis was carried out later, and it showed several of the most significant clusters appearing linked to common viral pathogens.

The germline gives CDR1 SGHKS, CDR2 YYEKEE (reference sequence). J lost 4 bases, V lost 3 bases, and 12 bases had no gene match. The CDR3 loop spans 16 amino acids. PCR used 60 Vbeta primers and 13 Jbeta primers. Data came from immunoSEQ multiplex PCR; TCRdb stores just in-frame clones and leaves some out. Recorded for this sample: around 48,000 clones. As concerns this clone: Its antigen is unknown.

V and J are TRBV5-5 and TRBJ2-7, with 8 bases aligning to TRBD1. This clonotype was obtained from a female donor in good health and CMV-seronegative. Material for sequencing was PBMCs. CDR3: CASSSRTGPAVYEQYF. DNA for the CDR3: TGTGCCAGCAGCTCCCGGACAGGGCCCGCTGTGTACGAGCAGTACTTC.